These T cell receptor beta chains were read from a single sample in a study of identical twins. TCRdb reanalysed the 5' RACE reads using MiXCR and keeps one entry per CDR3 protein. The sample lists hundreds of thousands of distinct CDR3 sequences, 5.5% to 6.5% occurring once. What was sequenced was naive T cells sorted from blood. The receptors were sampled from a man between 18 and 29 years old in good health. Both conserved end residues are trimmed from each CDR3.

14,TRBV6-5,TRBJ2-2,ASSYSVGANTGELF
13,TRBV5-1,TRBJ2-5,ASSLDFRFSETQY
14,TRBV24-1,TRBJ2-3,ATSDRDRPSTDTQY
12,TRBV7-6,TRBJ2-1,ASSLEAGPNEQF
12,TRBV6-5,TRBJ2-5,ASSYSSSGGDQY
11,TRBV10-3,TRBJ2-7,AISGARVNEQY
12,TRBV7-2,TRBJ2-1,ASSRGTSANEQF
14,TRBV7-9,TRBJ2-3,ASSLLLAGVTDTQY
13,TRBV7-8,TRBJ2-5,ASSLRRLHQETQY
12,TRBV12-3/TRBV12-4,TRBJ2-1,ASSRDRGRYEQF
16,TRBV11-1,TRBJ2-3,ASSSLAGGPGSTDTQY
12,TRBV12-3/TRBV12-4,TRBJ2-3,ASSLTGDPDTQY
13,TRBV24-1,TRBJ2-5,ATSRAGGPLETQY
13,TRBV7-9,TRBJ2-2,ASSLPGPFMGELF
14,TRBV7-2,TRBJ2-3,ASSLGTNGYTDTQY
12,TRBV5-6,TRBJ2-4,ASSLGGVENIQY
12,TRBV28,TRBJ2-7,ASSSIGQRVEQY
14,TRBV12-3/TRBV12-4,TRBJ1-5,ASSSALHRGRLSQH
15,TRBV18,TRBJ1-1,ASSPRTGQFLNTEAF
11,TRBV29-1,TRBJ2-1,SVGSGAYNEQF
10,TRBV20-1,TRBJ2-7,SAPGGTYEQY
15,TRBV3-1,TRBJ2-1,ASSQDTSSGLVDEQF
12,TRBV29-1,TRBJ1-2,SAQSNRDRYGYT
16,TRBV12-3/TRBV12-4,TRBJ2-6,ASSLGLAGVSGANVLT
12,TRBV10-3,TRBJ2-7,AISVGEREYEQY
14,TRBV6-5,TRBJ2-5,ASSYSSQGARETQY
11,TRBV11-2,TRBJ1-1,ASSLRTRREAF
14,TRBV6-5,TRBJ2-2,ASSYIWDASTGELF
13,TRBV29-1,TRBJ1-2,SVEAHPLGRHGYT
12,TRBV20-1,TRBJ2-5,SAVKRAIQETQY
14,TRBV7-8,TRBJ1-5,ASSPVRLSSNQPQH
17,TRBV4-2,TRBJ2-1,ASSQEGTSRLSSYNEQF
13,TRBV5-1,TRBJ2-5,ASSPRQGRQETQY
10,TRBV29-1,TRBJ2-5,SVDHSGETQY
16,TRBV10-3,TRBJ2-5,AISESSGQTSLRETQY
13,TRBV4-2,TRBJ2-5,ASSQVGANQETQY